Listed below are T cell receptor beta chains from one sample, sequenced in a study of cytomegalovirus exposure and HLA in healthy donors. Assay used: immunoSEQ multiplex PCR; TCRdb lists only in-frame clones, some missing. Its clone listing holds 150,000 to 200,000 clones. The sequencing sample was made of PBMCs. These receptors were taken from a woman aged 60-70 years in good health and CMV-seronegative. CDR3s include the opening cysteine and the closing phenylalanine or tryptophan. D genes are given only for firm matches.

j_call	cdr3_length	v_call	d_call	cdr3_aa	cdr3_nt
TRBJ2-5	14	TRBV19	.	CASSNRASQETQYF	TGTGCCAGTAGTAACAGGGCCAGCCAAGAGACCCAGTACTTC
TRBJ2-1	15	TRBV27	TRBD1	CASSPRQGVYNEQFF	TGTGCCAGCAGTCCCCGGCAGGGGGTGTACAATGAGCAGTTCTTC
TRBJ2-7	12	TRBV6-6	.	CASSLSHREQYF	TGTGCCAGCAGTCTCTCCCATCGGGAGCAGTACTTC
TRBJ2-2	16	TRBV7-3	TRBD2	CASSSSTSGYTGELFF	TGTGCCAGCAGCTCCTCGACTAGCGGGTACACCGGGGAGCTGTTTTTT
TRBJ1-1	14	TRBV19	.	CASSIPGHSTEAFF	TGTGCCAGTAGTATCCCGGGACACTCCACTGAAGCTTTCTTT
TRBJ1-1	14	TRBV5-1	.	CASSLDAENTEAFF	TGCGCCAGCAGCTTGGATGCAGAGAACACTGAAGCTTTCTTT
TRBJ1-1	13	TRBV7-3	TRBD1	CASSGQGTTEAFF	TGTGCCAGCAGTGGACAGGGGACCACTGAAGCTTTCTTT
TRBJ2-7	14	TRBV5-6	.	CASSLYVPPYEQYF	TGTGCCAGCAGCTTATACGTCCCCCCCTACGAGCAGTACTTC
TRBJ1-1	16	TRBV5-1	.	CASSLSFRGEDTEAFF	TGCGCCAGCAGCTTGAGTTTCAGGGGAGAGGACACTGAAGCTTTCTTT
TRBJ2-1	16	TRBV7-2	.	CASSFDTGTFINEQFF	TGTGCCAGCAGCTTCGACACCGGGACTTTCATTAATGAGCAGTTCTTC
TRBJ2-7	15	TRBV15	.	CATSRAMLASYEQYF	TGTGCCACCAGCAGGGCAATGTTGGCCTCCTACGAGCAGTACTTC
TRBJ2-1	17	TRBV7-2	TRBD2	CASSLFSGGASYNEQFF	TGTGCCAGCAGCTTATTTAGCGGGGGGGCAAGCTACAATGAGCAGTTCTTC
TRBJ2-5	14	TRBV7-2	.	CASSQTGGEKTQYF	TGTGCCAGCAGCCAGACGGGCGGGGAGAAGACCCAGTACTTC
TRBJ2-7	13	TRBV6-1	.	CASRNRERWEQYF	TGTGCCAGCAGAAACAGGGAACGGTGGGAGCAGTACTTC
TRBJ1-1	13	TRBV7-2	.	CASSLSRGDEAFF	TGTGCCAGCAGCTTAAGCAGGGGCGATGAAGCTTTCTTT
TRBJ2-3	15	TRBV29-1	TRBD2	CSTSGGAYGTDTQYF	TGCAGCACTAGCGGGGGGGCGTATGGCACAGATACGCAGTATTTT
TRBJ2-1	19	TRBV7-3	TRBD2	CASSLLSDPTSGRWNEQFF	TGTGCCAGCAGCCTATTGTCTGACCCCACTAGCGGGAGGTGGAATGAGCAGTTCTTC
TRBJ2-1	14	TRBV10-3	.	CAISGAGPYNEQFF	TGTGCCATCAGTGGGGCGGGGCCCTACAATGAGCAGTTCTTC
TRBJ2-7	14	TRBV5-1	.	CASSLDGQGGEQYF	TGCGCCAGCAGCTTGGATGGCCAGGGAGGCGAGCAGTACTTC
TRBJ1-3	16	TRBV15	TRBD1	CATSRVDRGIGNTIYF	TGTGCCACCAGCAGAGTTGACAGGGGGATCGGAAACACCATATATTTT
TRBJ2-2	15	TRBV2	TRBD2	CASSVREGRAGELFF	TGTGCCAGCAGTGTGCGGGAGGGCCGGGCGGGGGAGCTGTTTTTT
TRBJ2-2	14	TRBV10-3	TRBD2	CAIEGGAGTGELFF	TGTGCCATCGAGGGAGGGGCGGGAACCGGGGAGCTGTTTTTT
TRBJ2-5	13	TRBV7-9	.	CASSLRQQETQYF	TGTGCCAGCAGCTTAAGACAGCAAGAGACCCAGTACTTC
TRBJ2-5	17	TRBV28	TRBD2	CASRPGLAGETSPFEYF	TGTGCCAGCAGACCGGGACTAGCGGGAGAAACGTCCCCGTTTGAGTACTTC
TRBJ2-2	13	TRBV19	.	CASRTAGTGELFF	TGTGCCAGCAGGACAGCTGGCACCGGGGAGCTGTTTTTT
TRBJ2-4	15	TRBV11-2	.	CASSLDGWTKNIQYF	TGTGCCAGCAGCTTAGACGGGTGGACCAAAAACATTCAGTACTTC
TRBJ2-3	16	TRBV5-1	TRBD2	CASSTGTSGGADTQYF	TGCGCCAGCAGCACCGGGACTAGCGGGGGGGCAGATACGCAGTATTTT
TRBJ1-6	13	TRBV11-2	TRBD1	CASRRTGVSPLHF	TGTGCCAGCAGACGTACAGGGGTTTCACCCCTCCACTTT
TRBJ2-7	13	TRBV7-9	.	CASSLEAQGRQYF	TGTGCCAGCAGCTTAGAGGCACAGGGAAGGCAGTACTTC
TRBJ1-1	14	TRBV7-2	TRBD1	CASSSMGTVTEAFF	TGTGCCAGCAGCTCCATGGGGACAGTCACTGAAGCTTTCTTT
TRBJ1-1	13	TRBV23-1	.	CASSNGSQTEAFF	TGCGCCAGCAGTAATGGGAGCCAAACTGAAGCTTTCTTT
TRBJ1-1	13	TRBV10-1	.	CASSERRGGEAFF	TGCGCCAGCAGTGAAAGAAGGGGGGGTGAAGCTTTCTTT
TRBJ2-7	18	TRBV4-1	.	CASSQIIPREETYYEQYF	TGCGCCAGCAGCCAGATCATTCCGAGGGAAGAGACCTACTACGAGCAGTACTTC
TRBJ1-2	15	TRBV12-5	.	CASGFLTEVNYGYTF	TGTGCTAGTGGTTTCCTAACCGAAGTTAACTATGGCTACACCTTC
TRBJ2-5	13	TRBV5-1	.	CASSVQDQETQYF	TGCGCCAGCAGCGTCCAGGATCAAGAGACCCAGTACTTC
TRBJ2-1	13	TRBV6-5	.	CASSRGLSNEQFF	TGTGCCAGCAGCCGCGGCCTCTCGAATGAGCAGTTCTTC
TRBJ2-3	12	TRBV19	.	CASSSGRDTQYF	TGTGCCAGTAGTTCAGGGCGGGATACGCAGTATTTT
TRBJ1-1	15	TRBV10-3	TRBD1	CAISETRQGRTEAFF	TGTGCCATCAGTGAGACCCGACAGGGGAGAACTGAAGCTTTCTTT
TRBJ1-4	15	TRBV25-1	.	CASSPGGATNEKLFF	TGTGCCAGCAGTCCCGGCGGGGCTACGAATGAAAAACTGTTTTTT
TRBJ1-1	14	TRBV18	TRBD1	CASSLSGGYTEAFF	TGTGCCAGCTCACTTTCAGGGGGCTACACTGAAGCTTTCTTT
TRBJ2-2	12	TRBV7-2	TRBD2	CASTAGAGELFF	TGTGCCAGCACCGCGGGGGCCGGGGAGCTGTTTTTT
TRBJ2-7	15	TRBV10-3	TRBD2	CAISASSGQPYEQYF	TGTGCCATCAGTGCCTCTAGCGGGCAGCCCTACGAGCAGTACTTC
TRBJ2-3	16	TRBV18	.	CASSPRAQASTDTQYF	TGTGCCAGCTCACCACGAGCCCAGGCTTCCACAGATACGCAGTATTTT
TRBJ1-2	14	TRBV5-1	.	CASSLGQGNYGYTF	TGCGCCAGCAGCTTGGGTCAGGGGAACTATGGCTACACCTTC
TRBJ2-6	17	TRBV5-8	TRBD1	CASSLEDRGRGANVLTF	TGTGCCAGCAGCTTGGAGGACAGGGGGCGAGGGGCCAACGTCCTGACTTTC
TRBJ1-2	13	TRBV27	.	CASSWGTNYGYTF	TGTGCCAGCAGTTGGGGGACAAACTATGGCTACACCTTC
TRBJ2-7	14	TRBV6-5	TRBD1	CASRGTGHEVGQYF	TGTGCCAGCAGGGGGACAGGGCACGAAGTAGGGCAGTACTTC
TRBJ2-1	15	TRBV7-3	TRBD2	CASSLIAGVSDEQFF	TGTGCCAGCAGCCTCATAGCGGGAGTCTCTGATGAGCAGTTCTTC
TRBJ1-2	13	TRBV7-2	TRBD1	CASSSRTGSGYTF	TGTGCCAGCAGCTCTCGGACAGGGAGCGGCTACACCTTC
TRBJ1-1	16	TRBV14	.	CASSLPGLQGRTEAFF	TGTGCCAGCAGCCTCCCTGGCTTGCAGGGGAGAACTGAAGCTTTCTTT